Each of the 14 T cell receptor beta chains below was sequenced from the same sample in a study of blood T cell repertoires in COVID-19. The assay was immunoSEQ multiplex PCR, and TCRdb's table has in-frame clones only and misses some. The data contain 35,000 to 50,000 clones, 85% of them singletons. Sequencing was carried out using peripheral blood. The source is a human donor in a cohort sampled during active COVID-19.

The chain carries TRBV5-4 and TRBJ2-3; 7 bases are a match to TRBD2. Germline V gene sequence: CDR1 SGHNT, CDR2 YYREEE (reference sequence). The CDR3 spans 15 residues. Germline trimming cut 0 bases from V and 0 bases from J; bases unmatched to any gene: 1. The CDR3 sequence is CASSLGTRSTDTQYF. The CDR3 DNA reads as TGTGCCAGCAGCTTGGGGACTAGAAGCACAGATACGCAGTATTTT.

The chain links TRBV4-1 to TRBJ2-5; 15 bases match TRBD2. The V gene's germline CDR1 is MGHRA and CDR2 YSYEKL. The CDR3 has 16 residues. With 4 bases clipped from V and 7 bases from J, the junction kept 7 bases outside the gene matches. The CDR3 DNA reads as TGCGCCAGCAGCCGGACTAGCGGGGGGGCAGGAGGGACCCAGTACTTC. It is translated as CASSRTSGGAGGTQYF.

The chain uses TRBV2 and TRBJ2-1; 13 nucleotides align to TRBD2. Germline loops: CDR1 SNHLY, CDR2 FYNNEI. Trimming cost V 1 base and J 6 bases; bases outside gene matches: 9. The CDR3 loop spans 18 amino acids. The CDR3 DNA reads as TGTGCCAGCAGTGAAGGTAGACTAGCGGGGGGTCCACTCAATGAGCAGTTCTTC. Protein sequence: CASSEGRLAGGPLNEQFF.

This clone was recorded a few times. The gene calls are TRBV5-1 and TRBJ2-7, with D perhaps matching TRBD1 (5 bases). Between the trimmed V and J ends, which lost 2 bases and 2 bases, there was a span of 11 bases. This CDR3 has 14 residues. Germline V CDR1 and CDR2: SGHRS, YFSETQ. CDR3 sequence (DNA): TGCGCCAGCAGCTTTGACAGATTCGCCTACGAGCAGTACTTC. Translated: CASSFDRFAYEQYF. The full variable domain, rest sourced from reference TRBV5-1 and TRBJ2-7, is KAGVTQTPRYLIKTRGQQVTLSCSPISGHRSVSWYQQTPGQGLQFLFEYFSETQRNKGNFPGRFSGRQFSNSRSEMNVSTLELGDSALYLCASSFDRFAYEQYFGPGTRLTVT.

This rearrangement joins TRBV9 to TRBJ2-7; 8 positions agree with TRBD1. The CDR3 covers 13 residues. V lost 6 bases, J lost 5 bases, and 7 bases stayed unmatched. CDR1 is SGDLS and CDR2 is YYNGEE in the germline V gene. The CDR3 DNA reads TGTGCCAGCAACCGACAGGGGACCCACGAGCAGTACTTC. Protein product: CASNRQGTHEQYF.

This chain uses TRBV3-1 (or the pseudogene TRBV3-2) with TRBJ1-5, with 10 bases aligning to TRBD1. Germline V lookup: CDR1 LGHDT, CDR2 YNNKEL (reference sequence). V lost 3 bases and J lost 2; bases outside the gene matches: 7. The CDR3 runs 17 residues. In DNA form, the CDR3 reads TGTGCCAGCAGCCAGGACAGGGGGGGGTCGGGCAATCAGCCCCAGCATTTT. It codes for CASSQDRGGSGNQPQHF.

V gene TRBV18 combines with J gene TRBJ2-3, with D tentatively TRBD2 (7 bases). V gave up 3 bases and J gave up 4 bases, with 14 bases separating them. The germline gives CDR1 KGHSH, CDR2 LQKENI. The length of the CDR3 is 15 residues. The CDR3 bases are TGTGCCAGCTCACCCGCCGAGGGGGGGGCAGATACGCAGTATTTT. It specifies CASSPAEGGADTQYF.

The CDR3 loop is CASSTGSDYGYTF. The DNA of the CDR3 is TGTGCCAGCTCAACAGGGTCAGACTATGGCTACACCTTC. This chain joins TRBV18 and TRBJ1-2, with TRBD1 as a possible D gene (6 bases). Germline V gives CDR1 KGHSH, CDR2 LQKENI. V lost 5 bases, J lost 3 bases, and 10 bases lay in between. The CDR3 sequence is 13 residues long.

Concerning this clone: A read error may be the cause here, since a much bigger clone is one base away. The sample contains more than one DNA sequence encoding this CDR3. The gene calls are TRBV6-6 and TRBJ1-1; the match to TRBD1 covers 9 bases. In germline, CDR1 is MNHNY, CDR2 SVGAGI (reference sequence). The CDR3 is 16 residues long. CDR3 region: CASSYFRDRVNTEAFF. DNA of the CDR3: TGTGCCAGCAGTTACTTCCGGGACAGGGTGAACACTGAAGCTTTTTTT.

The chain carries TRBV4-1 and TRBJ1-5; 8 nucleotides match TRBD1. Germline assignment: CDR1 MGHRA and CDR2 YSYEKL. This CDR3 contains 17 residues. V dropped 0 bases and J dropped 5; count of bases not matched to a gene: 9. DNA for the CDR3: TGCGCCAGCAGCCAAGATGGAGGCAGGGGGCCGCATCAGCCCCAGCATTTT. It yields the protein CASSQDGGRGPHQPQHF.

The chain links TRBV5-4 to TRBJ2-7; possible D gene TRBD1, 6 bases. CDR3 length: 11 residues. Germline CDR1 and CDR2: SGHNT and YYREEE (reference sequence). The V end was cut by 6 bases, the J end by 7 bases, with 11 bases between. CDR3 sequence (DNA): TGTGCCAGCACCCTGGGGGCGGAGCAGTACTTC. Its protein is CASTLGAEQYF.

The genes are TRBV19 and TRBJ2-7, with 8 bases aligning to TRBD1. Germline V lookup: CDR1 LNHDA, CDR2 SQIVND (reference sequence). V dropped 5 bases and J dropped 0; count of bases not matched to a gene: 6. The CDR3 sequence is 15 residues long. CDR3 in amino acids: CASSARQGSSYEQYF. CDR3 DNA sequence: TGTGCCAGTAGTGCCAGACAGGGGAGCTCCTACGAGCAGTACTTC.

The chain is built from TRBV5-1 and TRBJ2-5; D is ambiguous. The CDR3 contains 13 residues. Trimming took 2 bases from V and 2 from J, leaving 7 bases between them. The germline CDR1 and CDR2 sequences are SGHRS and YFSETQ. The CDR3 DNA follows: TGCGCCAGCAGCTTACTACTTCAAGAGACCCAGTACTTC. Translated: CASSLLLQETQYF.

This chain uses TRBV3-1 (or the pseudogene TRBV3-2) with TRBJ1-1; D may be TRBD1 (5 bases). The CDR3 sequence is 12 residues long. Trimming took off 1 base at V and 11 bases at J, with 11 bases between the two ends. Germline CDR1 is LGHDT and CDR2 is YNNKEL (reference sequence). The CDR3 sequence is CASSQGARDAFF. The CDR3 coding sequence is TGTGCCAGCAGCCAAGGGGCCAGGGATGCTTTCTTT.